The 20 T cell receptor beta chains reported below all come from one sample, sequenced in a study of response to subunit inactivated influenza vaccine. In TCRdb, the RT-PCR reads were re-called with MiXCR into one record per CDR3 protein. This table holds fewer than 750,000 distinct CDR3 sequences, about 14% found once. Sequencing was performed on PBMCs from blood, taken 11 to 12 days after vaccination. The receptors come from a man aged 50 to 60 who received an inactivated influenza vaccine.

This clonotype has at least ten counts. The chain has TRBV29-1 and TRBJ2-1; D uncertain. Germline CDR1 SQVTM, CDR2 ANQGSEA. V lost 1 base, J lost 1 base, and 8 bases lay in between. The CDR3 is made up of 14 amino acids. The CDR3 reads CSVEAGISYNEQFF. DNA for the CDR3: TGCAGCGTTGAAGCGGGTATATCCTACAATGAGCAGTTCTTC.

This clonotype was detected a few times. This sequence joins TRBV5-1 and TRBJ1-2, with 7 positions matching TRBD1. Germline trimming cut 1 base from V and 5 bases from J; bases unmatched to any gene: 8. The CDR3 runs 15 residues. CDR1 and CDR2 (germline): SGHRS, YFSETQ. CDR3 bases: TGCGCCAGCAGCTTGCTGCCAGGGGGGATGTATGGCTACACCTTC. It codes for CASSLLPGGMYGYTF.

In this sample, this clonotype turned up a few times. This sequence joins TRBV4-2 and TRBJ2-4; D is perhaps TRBD1 or TRBD2 (5 bases each). The V end was cut by 0 bases, the J end by 5 bases, with 23 bases between. The germline V gene has CDR1 LGHNA and CDR2 YNFKEQ. CDR3 length: 19 amino acids. The CDR3 reads CASSQDWGATLRGENIQYF. In DNA form, the CDR3 reads TGTGCCAGCAGCCAAGATTGGGGTGCTACCCTGAGGGGAGAAAACATTCAGTACTTC.

The table lists this clonotype with a few counts. The rearrangement joins TRBV20-1 to TRBJ1-5; D is unclear. This CDR3 spans 13 amino acids. In germline, CDR1 is DFQATT, CDR2 SNEGSKA (reference sequence). V gave up 2 bases and J gave up 1 base, with 6 bases separating them. For the CDR3, the DNA is TGCAGTGCTAGATTCAGCAGCAATCAGCCCCAGCATTTT. This sequence encodes CSARFSSNQPQHF.

This clonotype was seen a few times. The genes are TRBV14 and TRBJ1-2; the D gene is possibly TRBD1 (6 bases). Germline-derived CDR1 and CDR2 are SGHDN and FVKESK. Trimming removed 4 bases at V and 5 bases at J, with 14 bases between. This CDR3 contains 14 residues. The CDR3 DNA sequence: TGTGCCAGCAGCCGAGGGGGGGGGCGTTATGGCTACACCTTC. This encodes CASSRGGGRYGYTF.

This clonotype appeared many times. This rearrangement joins TRBV12-3 or TRBV12-4 to TRBJ2-1; 10 bases map to TRBD2. The CDR3 has 15 amino acids. V trimming: 7 bases; J trimming: 0 bases; junction bases outside the gene matches: 3. For the CDR3, the DNA is TGTGCCAGCACCAGACTAGCGGGCTCCTACAATGAGCAGTTCTTC. Translating gives CASTRLAGSYNEQFF.

V and J are TRBV20-1 and TRBJ2-6; D not certain. The germline V and J ends were trimmed by 5 bases and 0 bases, with 5 bases remaining between them. Germline CDR1 is DFQATT and CDR2 is SNEGSKA (reference sequence). This CDR3 has 13 amino acids. CDR3 bases: TGCAGTGCTCCCCCCTCTGGGGCCAACGTCCTGACTTTC. This translates into CSAPPSGANVLTF.

CDR3 loop: CSAPGSNYGYTF. CDR3 DNA: TGCAGTGCCCCAGGGAGTAACTATGGCTACACCTTC. V and J are TRBV20-1 and TRBJ1-2; TRBD1 is a possible D gene (5 bases). V gave up 6 bases and J gave up 1 base, with 9 bases separating them. The CDR3 is 12 amino acids. Germline V gives CDR1 DFQATT, CDR2 SNEGSKA (reference sequence).

This chain connects TRBV12-3 or TRBV12-4 to TRBJ2-1, with 10 bases lining up with TRBD2. The CDR3 is 12 residues long. J was trimmed by 15 bases and V by 5 bases; bases with no gene match: 7. CDR3 region: CASSPGTSAPFF. The DNA of the CDR3 is TGTGCCAGCAGTCCGGGGACTAGCGCCCCGTTCTTC.

This clonotype was seen a handful of times. This sequence joins TRBV6-6 and TRBJ2-7; D ambiguous. Trimming left V 4 bases short and J 4 bases short, with 11 bases between. In germline, CDR1 is MNHNY, CDR2 SVGAGI (reference sequence). This CDR3 has 13 amino acids. The CDR3 nucleotides read TGTGCCAGCAGTTGGGCAGTAAGTTACGAGCAGTACTTC. Its translation is CASSWAVSYEQYF.

In its sample, this clonotype was seen a few times. The rearrangement links TRBV11-2 to TRBJ2-7; a weak D match, TRBD1 (6 bases). V lost 5 bases and J 6 bases, leaving 11 bases between the germline ends. Germline assignment: CDR1 SGHAT and CDR2 FQNNGV. The CDR3 has 12 amino acids. This CDR3 is CASSHRVGEQYF. For the CDR3, the DNA is TGTGCCAGCAGCCACAGGGTCGGCGAGCAGTACTTC.

J is TRBJ1-5 and V is TRBV24-1; 7 positions agree with TRBD1. V lost 4 bases and J lost 3; bases outside the gene matches: 8. This CDR3 is built from 16 residues. Per germline, CDR1 KGHDR and CDR2 SFDVKD. CDR3: CATSDAGTVTNQPQHF. CDR3 DNA sequence: TGTGCCACCAGTGACGCCGGGACAGTGACCAATCAGCCCCAGCATTTT.

This clonotype has just a few counts. The chain carries TRBV18 and TRBJ2-3; 7 bases map to TRBD2. There are 17 residues in the CDR3. The ends lost 4 bases at V and 1 base at J; junction bases unmatched: 11. The germline V gene encodes CDR1 KGHSH and CDR2 LQKENI. The CDR3 sequence: CASSRSGTSGGTDTQYF. The CDR3 nucleotides are TGTGCCAGCTCACGCAGCGGGACGTCCGGTGGCACAGATACGCAGTATTTT.

The chain is built from TRBV6-6 and TRBJ1-1; unclear D gene. The CDR3 is 12 residues long. V dropped 2 bases and J dropped 8 bases, with 9 bases sitting between them. CDR1 MNHNY and CDR2 SVGAGI come from the germline V gene (reference sequence). CDR3 sequence (DNA): TGTGCCAGCAGTTACGTGGGTAGGGAAGCTTTCTTT. Residues: CASSYVGREAFF.

The V call is TRBV6-2 or TRBV6-3, the J call TRBJ2-5; D not certain. Looked up from germline, CDR1 is MNHEY and CDR2 is SVGEGT. There are 13 residues in the CDR3. The V end lost 5 bases, the J end lost 0 bases, and 7 bases lay between the germline ends. Here the CDR3 DNA reads TGTGCCAGCAGTCAGACCAACCAAGAGACCCAGTACTTC. Residues: CASSQTNQETQYF.

The gene calls are TRBV5-1 and TRBJ2-5; no clear D gene. Germline CDR1 reads SGHRS; CDR2 reads YFSETQ. The CDR3 length is 14 residues. The V gene lost 0 bases and the J gene lost 1 base, with 7 bases spanning the gap. The CDR3 spells CASSLGPIQETQYF. CDR3 bases: TGCGCCAGCAGCTTGGGGCCTATCCAAGAGACCCAGTACTTC.

This clonotype has just a few counts. The chain couples TRBV5-1 to TRBJ2-7; a possible D gene is TRBD1 (6 bases). The V and J ends lost 3 bases and 9 bases respectively, with 19 bases between them. This CDR3 has 14 amino acids. Germline CDR1 is SGHRS and CDR2 is YFSETQ. The CDR3 spells CASSWTTGNEAQYF. The CDR3 bases are TGCGCCAGCAGCTGGACCACAGGGAATGAAGCGCAGTACTTC.

This chain links TRBV5-3 with TRBJ2-3; D is uncertain. TRBV5-3 is noted as an ORF with a role that remains uncertain. This CDR3 region has 12 residues. Trimming took 4 bases from V and 2 from J, leaving 5 bases between them. CDR3 residues: CARSVPTDTQYF. The CDR3 nucleotides read TGTGCCAGAAGCGTTCCCACAGATACGCAGTATTTT.

This clonotype appeared a few times. The rearrangement joins TRBV29-1 to TRBJ2-3; 7 nucleotides match TRBD2. Germline CDR1 reads SQVTM; CDR2 reads ANQGSEA. This CDR3 is 16 amino acids long. The V segment lost 0 bases and the J segment 2 bases; nucleotides outside the gene matches: 8. The CDR3 DNA follows: TGCAGCGTTGAAGATGAGTGGAGCGGGAACACAGATACGCAGTATTTT. It translates to CSVEDEWSGNTDTQYF.

This clonotype was counted between two and nine times. The chain has TRBV20-1 and TRBJ2-3; 8 bases line up with TRBD2. The germline gives CDR1 DFQATT, CDR2 SNEGSKA (reference sequence). This CDR3 has 12 residues. The J segment lost 4 bases and the V segment lost 6 bases, leaving 3 bases of the junction unmatched. CDR3 loop: CSALAGADTQYF. As DNA, the CDR3 is TGCAGTGCCCTAGCGGGTGCAGATACGCAGTATTTT.